This entry lists 22 T cell receptor beta chains sequenced from one sample in a study of technical replicates of blood from a few donors. The assay was immunoSEQ multiplex PCR, and TCRdb's table has in-frame clones only and misses some. The data show fewer than 70,000 clones, with 86% seen just once and roughly 5.3% held by the top ten. The material sequenced was PBMCs. The receptors stem from a human donor in good health. Some clones in this sample may be carry-over from other donors' samples.

The CDR3 DNA reads TGCAGCGTTGACTACGCGACTGAAGCTTTCTTT. Translation gives CSVDYATEAFF. This chain links TRBV29-1 with TRBJ1-1; D is ambiguous. V lost 3 bases and J lost 5, with 7 bases in between. This CDR3 comprises 11 residues. Per the germline V gene, CDR1 is SQVTM and CDR2 is ANQGSEA.

This clone showed up just once. This chain connects TRBV30 to TRBJ2-7; 7 bases match TRBD2. The CDR3 runs 11 residues. V trimming: 3 bases; J trimming: 7 bases; junction bases outside the gene matches: 3. CDR1 is GTSNPN and CDR2 is SVGIG in the germline V gene (reference sequence). Here the CDR3 reads CAWSGRREQYF. CDR3 in DNA: TGTGCCTGGAGCGGGAGGAGGGAGCAGTACTTC. Supplemented by reference TRBV30 and TRBJ2-7, the full variable domain reads SQTIHQWPATLVQPVGSPLSLECTVEGTSNPNLYWYRQAAGRGLQLLFYSVGIGQISSEVPQNLSASRPQDRQFILSSKKLLLSDSGFYLCAWSGRREQYFGPGTRLTVT.

The chain combines TRBV29-1 with TRBJ2-7; D is perhaps TRBD1 (6 bases). The V gene's germline CDR1 is SQVTM and CDR2 ANQGSEA. The V end was cut by 4 bases, the J end by 0 bases, with 13 bases between. The CDR3 runs 14 residues. CDR3 nucleotides: TGCAGCGTTGGAGGGGGTTACAGCTCCTACGAGCAGTACTTC. Amino acids: CSVGGGYSSYEQYF.

The V and J genes are TRBV4-1 and TRBJ1-6; D gene unclear. This CDR3 has 15 amino acids. V shed 1 base and J shed 5 bases, with 9 bases lying between them. Germline assignment: CDR1 MGHRA and CDR2 YSYEKL. This chain's CDR3 is CASSQGQADNSPLHF. The DNA of the CDR3 is TGCGCCAGCAGCCAAGGTCAGGCCGATAATTCACCCCTCCACTTT.

The gene calls are TRBV18 and TRBJ2-7; 10 bases match TRBD2. Germline V gene lookup returns CDR1 KGHSH and CDR2 LQKENI. This CDR3 comprises 16 residues. After removal of 8 bases from V and 4 bases from J, the junction contained 14 bases not matched to a gene. The CDR3 spells CASANTLAGDKYEQYF. The CDR3 DNA follows: TGTGCCAGCGCCAATACCCTAGCGGGGGACAAGTACGAGCAGTACTTC.

The J gene is TRBJ2-7, the V gene TRBV15, with TRBD1 matching 10 bases. CDR3 length: 14 amino acids. Germline values: CDR1 LNHNV, CDR2 YYDKDF (reference sequence). V dropped 5 bases and J dropped 3; count of bases not matched to a gene: 4. CDR3 residues: CATSYGTGVYEQYF. DNA of the CDR3: TGTGCCACCAGCTATGGGACAGGGGTCTACGAGCAGTACTTC.

The chain recombines TRBV19 with TRBJ2-3, with D maybe TRBD2 (6 bases). V was clipped by 4 bases and J by 4 bases, with 15 bases between them. Germline CDR1 reads LNHDA; CDR2 reads SQIVND (reference sequence). The CDR3 sequence is 15 residues long. The CDR3: CASSTGLVGPDTQYF. DNA of the CDR3: TGTGCCAGTAGTACGGGACTGGTGGGGCCAGATACGCAGTATTTT.

The gene calls are TRBV7-3 and TRBJ2-5; D unresolved. The germline V and J ends were trimmed by 0 bases and 2 bases, with 4 bases remaining between them. Looked up from germline, CDR1 is SGHTA and CDR2 is FQGTGA. The CDR3 spans 13 residues. CDR3 DNA: TGTGCCAGCAGCTTAACGAGGCAAGAGACCCAGTACTTC. It is translated as CASSLTRQETQYF.

This clone has just a few counts. The rearrangement joins TRBV2 to TRBJ1-1; the match to TRBD1 covers 7 bases. This CDR3 comprises 12 residues. The germline V gene has CDR1 SNHLY and CDR2 FYNNEI. J was trimmed by 11 bases and V by 5 bases; bases with no gene match: 8. The CDR3 loop reads CASSKQGKRAFF. The CDR3, as DNA: TGTGCCAGCAGTAAACAGGGGAAGCGGGCTTTCTTT.

The genes are TRBV9 and TRBJ1-2, with a possible D match to TRBD1 (5 bases). Germline lookup yields CDR1 SGDLS and CDR2 YYNGEE. The CDR3 is 16 amino acids. Trimming took off 0 bases at V and 10 bases at J, with 22 bases between the two ends. The CDR3: CASSVARSGGLEDYTF. CDR3 bases: TGTGCCAGCAGCGTAGCTCGATCGGGGGGACTGGAAGACTACACCTTC.

This clone has more than one count but fewer than ten. This chain links TRBV6-1 with TRBJ1-1; 9 bases agree with TRBD1. V lost 6 bases and J lost 10; bases outside the gene matches: 15. The CDR3 totals 15 residues. CDR1 MNHNS and CDR2 SASEGT come from the germline V gene. The CDR3 loop reads CASRKGGQGYSGAFF. The CDR3 nucleotides are TGTGCCAGCAGGAAGGGGGGACAGGGTTATTCTGGAGCTTTCTTT.

The genes are TRBV5-1 and TRBJ2-7; TRBD2 matches 9 bases. Germline values: CDR1 SGHRS, CDR2 YFSETQ. V lost 4 bases and J lost 5; bases outside the gene matches: 7. This CDR3 contains 14 residues. CDR3 in amino acids: CASSPFAGGNEQYF. CDR3 DNA: TGCGCCAGCAGCCCCTTTGCGGGAGGGAACGAGCAGTACTTC.

The V and J genes are TRBV7-2 and TRBJ1-6, with D hard to call. This CDR3 has 14 residues. V shed 0 bases and J shed 14 bases, with 14 bases lying between them. CDR1 is SGHTA, CDR2 FQGNSA, per germline. CDR3 nucleotides: TGTGCCAGCAGCTTAGCCGGCCCGAGACTATCCCTCCACTTT. It translates to CASSLAGPRLSLHF. The full variable domain, completed using reference TRBV7-2 and TRBJ1-6, is GAGVSQSPSNKVTEKGKDVELRCDPISGHTALYWYRQSLGQGLEFLIYFQGNSAPDKSGLPSDRFSAERTGGSVSTLTIQRTQQEDSAVYLCASSLAGPRLSLHFGNGTRLTVT.

This clone has only one observation. This rearrangement joins TRBV5-1 to TRBJ2-7; TRBD1 matches at 8 bases. The V and J ends lost 2 bases and 4 bases, in that order; junction bases with no gene match: 11. Germline V CDR1 and CDR2: SGHRS, YFSETQ. The CDR3 length is 16 residues. CDR3 in amino acids: CASSLRPGQGEYEQYF. CDR3 nucleotides: TGCGCCAGCAGCTTACGGCCCGGACAGGGAGAGTACGAGCAGTACTTC.

This chain uses TRBV4-1 with TRBJ2-3; 7 bases match TRBD1. V was pared by 0 bases and J by 1 base, with 1 base of the junction left unmatched. CDR3 size: 15 residues. Germline assignment: CDR1 MGHRA and CDR2 YSYEKL. The CDR3: CASSQDGTGTDTQYF. The CDR3 DNA follows: TGCGCCAGCAGCCAAGATGGGACAGGCACAGATACGCAGTATTTT.

This clone was counted a single time. The CDR3 here is CASSYGTVPTDGGYTF. The CDR3 DNA reads as TGTGCCAGCAGTTACGGGACAGTCCCAACCGATGGGGGCTACACCTTC. The chain links TRBV6-5 to TRBJ1-2; TRBD1 matches 7 bases. The CDR3 consists of 16 residues. V lost 2 bases to trimming and J lost 8 bases; unmatched junction nucleotides: 14. In germline, CDR1 is MNHEY, CDR2 SVGAGI.

The chain is built from TRBV2 and TRBJ2-2, with TRBD1 identical over 8 bases. CDR3 length equals 15 residues. Per germline, CDR1 SNHLY and CDR2 FYNNEI. Trimming at V came to 6 bases and at J to 2 bases, leaving 5 bases not matched to a gene. The CDR3 DNA reads TGTGCCAGCAGGGAGACAGGGGCCAACACCGGGGAGCTGTTTTTT. Amino acids: CASRETGANTGELFF. The full variable domain, completed using reference TRBV2 and TRBJ2-2, is EPEVTQTPSHQVTQMGQEVILRCVPISNHLYFYWYRQILGQKVEFLVSFYNNEISEKSEIFDDQFSVERPDGSNFTLKIRSTKLEDSAMYFCASRETGANTGELFFGEGSRLTVL.

This chain uses TRBV4-3 with TRBJ1-2, with 8 bases matching TRBD1. CDR1 LGHNA and CDR2 YSLEER come from the germline V gene. The CDR3 covers 15 residues. Trimming removed 4 bases from V and 0 bases from J; junction bases left unmatched: 4. CDR3: CASSPPGQANYGYTF. The CDR3 DNA reads TGCGCCAGCAGCCCGCCGGGACAGGCTAACTATGGCTACACCTTC.

V is TRBV21-1 and J is TRBJ2-1; TRBD2 is the table's D call and was not checked against the DNA. TRBV21-1 has pseudogene status. The CDR3 totals 15 residues. The CDR3 reads CASSPEGAGGFQQFF. The CDR3 DNA sequence: TGTGCCAGCAGTCCTGAGGGAGCGGGGGGGTTTCAGCAGTTCTTC.

The chain is built from TRBV5-3 and TRBJ2-3; the match to TRBD2 covers 11 bases. TRBV5-3 is an ORF, and what it does is uncertain. The CDR3 covers 15 residues. V trimming: 5 bases; J trimming: 2 bases; junction bases outside the gene matches: 4. CDR3 in amino acids: CARSPSGRFTDTQYF. The CDR3 nucleotides are TGTGCCAGAAGTCCTAGCGGGAGGTTCACAGATACGCAGTATTTT.

J is TRBJ2-5 and V is TRBV7-6, with a possible D match to TRBD2 (5 bases). V gave up 5 bases and J gave up 0 bases, with 10 bases separating them. The CDR3 totals 14 residues. Germline-derived CDR1 and CDR2 are SGHVS and FNYEAQ. The CDR3 DNA reads as TGTGCCAGCAGCCAATCGGGGTACCAAGAGACCCAGTACTTC. Amino acids: CASSQSGYQETQYF.

This clone was recorded many times. The chain couples TRBV2 to TRBJ1-6; no clear D. The V and J ends lost 6 bases and 7 bases respectively, with 10 bases between them. The V gene's germline CDR1 is SNHLY and CDR2 FYNNEI. The CDR3 runs 13 residues. CDR3 in amino acids: CASRRAQNSPLHF. CDR3 DNA: TGTGCCAGCAGGCGGGCGCAGAATTCACCCCTCCACTTT.